This TCR beta chain was recovered during a study of blood T cell repertoires in COVID-19. Study details: Researchers got acute and convalescent COVID-19 samples from the United States, Italy and Spain. In each case, the material was cDNA or gDNA derived from T cells, B-cell-depleted T cells, or PBMCs.

Source study methods: Estimates of nucleated cell counts were drawn from the amplification of reference gene primers. Using immunoSEQ multiplex PCR, the repertoire was profiled, and TCRdb retains in-frame clones only, with some absent. V, J and clone size were drawn from that table, and D and trimming were deduced from the DNA. The table has under 80,000 clones, 80% seen once. Germline V lookup: CDR1 KGHSH, CDR2 LQKENI. V lost 3 bases and J lost 6; bases outside the gene matches: 4. The CDR3 loop spans 13 amino acids. The rearrangement links TRBV18 to TRBJ1-2; 7 bases line up with TRBD1. Sequencing used peripheral blood. This receptor was identified in a human donor in a cohort sampled during active COVID-19. CDR3 loop: CASSPRDSHGYTF. The CDR3 DNA follows: TGTGCCAGCTCACCCCGGGACAGCCATGGCTACACCTTC.